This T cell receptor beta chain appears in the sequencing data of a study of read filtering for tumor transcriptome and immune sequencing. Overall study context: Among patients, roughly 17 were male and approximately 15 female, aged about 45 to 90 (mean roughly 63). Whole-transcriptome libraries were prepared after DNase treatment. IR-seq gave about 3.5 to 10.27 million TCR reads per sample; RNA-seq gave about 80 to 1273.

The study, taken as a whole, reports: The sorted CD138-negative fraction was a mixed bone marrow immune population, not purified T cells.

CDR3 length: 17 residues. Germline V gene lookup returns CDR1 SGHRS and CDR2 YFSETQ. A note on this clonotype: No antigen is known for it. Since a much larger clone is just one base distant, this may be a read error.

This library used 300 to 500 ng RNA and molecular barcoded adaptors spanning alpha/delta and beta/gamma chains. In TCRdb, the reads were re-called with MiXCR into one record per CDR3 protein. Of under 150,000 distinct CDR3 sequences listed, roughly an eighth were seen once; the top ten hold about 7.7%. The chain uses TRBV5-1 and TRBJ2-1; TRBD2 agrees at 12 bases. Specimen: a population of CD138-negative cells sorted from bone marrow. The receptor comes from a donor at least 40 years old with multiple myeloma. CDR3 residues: CASSLGKTSGGWGEQLF. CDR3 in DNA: TGCGCCAGCAGCTTGGGGAAGACTAGCGGGGGATGGGGTGAGCAGCTCTTC.